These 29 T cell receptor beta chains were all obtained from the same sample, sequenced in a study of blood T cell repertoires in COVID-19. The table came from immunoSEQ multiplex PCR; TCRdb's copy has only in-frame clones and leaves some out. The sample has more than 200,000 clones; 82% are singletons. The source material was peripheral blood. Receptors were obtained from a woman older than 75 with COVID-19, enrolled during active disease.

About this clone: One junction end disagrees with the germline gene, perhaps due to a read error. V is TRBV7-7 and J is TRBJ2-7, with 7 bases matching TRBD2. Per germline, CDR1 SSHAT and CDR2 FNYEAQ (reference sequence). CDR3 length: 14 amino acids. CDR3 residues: CASSLSRLAAEQYF. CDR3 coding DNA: TGTGCTAGCAGCTTATCCCGACTAGCTGCCGAGCAGTACTTC.

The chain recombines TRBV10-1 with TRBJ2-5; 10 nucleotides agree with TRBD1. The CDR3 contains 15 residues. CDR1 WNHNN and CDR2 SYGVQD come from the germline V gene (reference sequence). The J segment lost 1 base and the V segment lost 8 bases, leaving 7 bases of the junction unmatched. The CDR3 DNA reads TGCGCCAGCGGGGGGACAGGGGTCCCCCAAGAGACCCAGTACTTC. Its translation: CASGGTGVPQETQYF.

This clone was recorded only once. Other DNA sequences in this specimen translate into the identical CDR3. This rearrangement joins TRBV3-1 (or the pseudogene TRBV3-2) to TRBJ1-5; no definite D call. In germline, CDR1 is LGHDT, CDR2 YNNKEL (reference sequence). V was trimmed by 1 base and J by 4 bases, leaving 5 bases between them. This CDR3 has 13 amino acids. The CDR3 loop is CASSQGGNQPQHF. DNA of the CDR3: TGTGCCAGCAGCCAAGGCGGTAATCAGCCCCAGCATTTT.

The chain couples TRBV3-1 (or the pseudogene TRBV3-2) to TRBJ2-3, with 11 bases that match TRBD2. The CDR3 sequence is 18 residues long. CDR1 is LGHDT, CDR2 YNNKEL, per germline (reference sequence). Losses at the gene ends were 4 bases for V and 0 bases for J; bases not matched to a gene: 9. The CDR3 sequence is CASSRGTSGTSSTDTQYF. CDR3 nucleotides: TGTGCCAGCAGCCGAGGGACTAGCGGTACCTCTAGCACAGATACGCAGTATTTT.

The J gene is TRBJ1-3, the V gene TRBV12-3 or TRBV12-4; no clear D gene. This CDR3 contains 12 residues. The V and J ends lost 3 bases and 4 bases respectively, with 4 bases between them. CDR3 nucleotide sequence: TGTGCCAGCAGTTTCCAGGGAAACACCATATATTTT. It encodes CASSFQGNTIYF.

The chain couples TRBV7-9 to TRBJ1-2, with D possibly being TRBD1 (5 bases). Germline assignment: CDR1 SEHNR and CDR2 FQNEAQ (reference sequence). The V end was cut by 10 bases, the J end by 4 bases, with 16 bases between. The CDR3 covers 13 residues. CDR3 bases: TGTGCCACAAGGAGCCGAGACAGCTATGGCTACACCTTC. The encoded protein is CATRSRDSYGYTF.

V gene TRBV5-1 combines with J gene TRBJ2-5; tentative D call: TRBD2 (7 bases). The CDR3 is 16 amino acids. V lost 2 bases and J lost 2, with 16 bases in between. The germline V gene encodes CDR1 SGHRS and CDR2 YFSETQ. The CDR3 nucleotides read TGCGCCAGCAGCTTCCTTAATCGGGGGGCACAAGAGACCCAGTACTTC. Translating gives CASSFLNRGAQETQYF.

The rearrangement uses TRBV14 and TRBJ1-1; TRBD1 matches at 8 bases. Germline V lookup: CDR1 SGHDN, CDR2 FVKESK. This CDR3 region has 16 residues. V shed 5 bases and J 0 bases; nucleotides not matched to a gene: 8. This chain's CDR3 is CASSTIGTGLNTEAFF. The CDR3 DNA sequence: TGTGCCAGCAGCACCATAGGGACAGGATTGAACACTGAAGCTTTCTTT.

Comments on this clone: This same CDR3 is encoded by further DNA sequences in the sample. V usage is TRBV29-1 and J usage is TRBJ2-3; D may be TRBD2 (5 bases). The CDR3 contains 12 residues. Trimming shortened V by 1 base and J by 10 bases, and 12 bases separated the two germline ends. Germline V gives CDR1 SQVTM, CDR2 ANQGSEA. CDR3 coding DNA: TGCAGCGTTGAAGCCTGGACCGGGGCGCAGTATTTT. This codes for CSVEAWTGAQYF.

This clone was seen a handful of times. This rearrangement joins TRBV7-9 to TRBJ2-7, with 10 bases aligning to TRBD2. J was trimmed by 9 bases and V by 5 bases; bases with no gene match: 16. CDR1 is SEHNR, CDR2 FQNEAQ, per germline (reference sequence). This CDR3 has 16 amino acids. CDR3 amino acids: CASSPAESGRAQGQYF. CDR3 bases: TGTGCCAGCAGCCCGGCGGAAAGCGGGAGGGCCCAGGGGCAGTACTTC.

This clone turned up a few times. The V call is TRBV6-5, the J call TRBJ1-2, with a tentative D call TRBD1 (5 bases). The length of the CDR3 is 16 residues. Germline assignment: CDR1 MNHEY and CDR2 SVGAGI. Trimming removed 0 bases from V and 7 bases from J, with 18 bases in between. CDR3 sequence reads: CASSYSFRAGLGGYTF. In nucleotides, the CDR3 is TGTGCCAGCAGTTACTCCTTCAGGGCAGGGTTGGGTGGCTACACCTTC.

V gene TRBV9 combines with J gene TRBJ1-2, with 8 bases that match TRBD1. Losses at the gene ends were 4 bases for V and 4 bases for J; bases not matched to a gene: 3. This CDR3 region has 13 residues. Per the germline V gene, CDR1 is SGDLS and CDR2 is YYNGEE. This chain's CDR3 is CASSPGQGYGYTF. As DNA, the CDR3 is TGTGCCAGCAGCCCCGGACAGGGCTATGGCTACACCTTC.

In DNA form, the CDR3 reads TGTGCCAGCAGTTTCAGCCTAGCGGGAAGTACAGATACGCAGTATTTT. Its translation: CASSFSLAGSTDTQYF. V and J are TRBV6-5 and TRBJ2-3; TRBD2 agrees at 9 bases. The length of the CDR3 is 16 residues. Trimming cost V 4 bases and J 3 bases; bases outside gene matches: 8. Germline-derived CDR1 and CDR2 are MNHEY and SVGAGI.

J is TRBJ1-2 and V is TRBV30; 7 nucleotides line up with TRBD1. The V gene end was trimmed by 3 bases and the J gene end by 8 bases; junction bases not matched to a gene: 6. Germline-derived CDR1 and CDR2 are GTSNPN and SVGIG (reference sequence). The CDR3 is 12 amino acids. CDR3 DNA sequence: TGTGCCTGGAGGGAGGGGGCGCGGGGCTACACCTTC. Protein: CAWREGARGYTF.

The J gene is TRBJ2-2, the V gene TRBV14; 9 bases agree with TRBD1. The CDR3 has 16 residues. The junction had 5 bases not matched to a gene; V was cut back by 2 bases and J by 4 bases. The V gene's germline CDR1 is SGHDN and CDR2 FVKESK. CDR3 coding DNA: TGTGCCAGCAGCCAATCGACAGGGGGATCCACCGGGGAGCTGTTTTTT. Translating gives CASSQSTGGSTGELFF.

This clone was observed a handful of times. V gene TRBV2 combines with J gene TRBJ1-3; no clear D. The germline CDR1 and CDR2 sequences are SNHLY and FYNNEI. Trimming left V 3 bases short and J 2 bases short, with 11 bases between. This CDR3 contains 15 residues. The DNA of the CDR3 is TGTGCCAGCAGTGATACCGGCGGGGCTGGAAACACCATATATTTT. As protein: CASSDTGGAGNTIYF.

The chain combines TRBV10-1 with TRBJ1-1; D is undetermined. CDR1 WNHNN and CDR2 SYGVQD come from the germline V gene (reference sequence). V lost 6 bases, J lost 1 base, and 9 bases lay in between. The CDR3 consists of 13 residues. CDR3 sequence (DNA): TGCGCCAGCAGCACTGCGGGGAACACTGAAGCTTTCTTT. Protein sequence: CASSTAGNTEAFF.

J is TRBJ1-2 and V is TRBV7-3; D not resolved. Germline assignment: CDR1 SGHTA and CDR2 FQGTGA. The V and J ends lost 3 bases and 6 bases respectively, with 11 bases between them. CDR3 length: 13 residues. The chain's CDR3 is CASSLRDGDGYTF. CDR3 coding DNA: TGTGCCAGCAGCTTGAGAGACGGGGATGGCTACACCTTC. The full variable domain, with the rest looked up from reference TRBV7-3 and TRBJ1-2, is GAGVSQTPSNKVTEKGKYVELRCDPISGHTALYWYRQSLGQGPEFLIYFQGTGAADDSGLPNDRFFAVRPEGSVSTLKIQRTERGDSAVYLCASSLRDGDGYTFGSGTRLTVV.

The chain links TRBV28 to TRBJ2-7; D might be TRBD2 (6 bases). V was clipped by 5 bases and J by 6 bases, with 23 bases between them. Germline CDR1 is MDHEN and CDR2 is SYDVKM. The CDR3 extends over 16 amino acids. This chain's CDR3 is CASSEASGRRALEQYF. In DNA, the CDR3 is TGTGCCAGCAGTGAAGCATCGGGACGGAGGGCTCTCGAGCAGTACTTC.

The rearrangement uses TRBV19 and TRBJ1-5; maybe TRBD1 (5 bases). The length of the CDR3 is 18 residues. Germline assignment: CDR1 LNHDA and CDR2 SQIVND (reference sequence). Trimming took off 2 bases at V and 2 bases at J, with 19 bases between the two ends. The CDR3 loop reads CASSISGQTTMGNQPQHF. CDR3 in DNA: TGTGCCAGTAGTATATCAGGACAAACTACGATGGGCAATCAGCCCCAGCATTTT.

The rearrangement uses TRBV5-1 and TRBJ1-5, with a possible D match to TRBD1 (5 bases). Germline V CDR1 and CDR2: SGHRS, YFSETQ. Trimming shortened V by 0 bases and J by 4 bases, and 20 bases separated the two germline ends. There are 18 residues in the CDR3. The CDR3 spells CASSLGVGRETGNQPQHF. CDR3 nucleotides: TGCGCCAGCAGCTTGGGAGTGGGCAGGGAAACCGGTAATCAGCCCCAGCATTTT.

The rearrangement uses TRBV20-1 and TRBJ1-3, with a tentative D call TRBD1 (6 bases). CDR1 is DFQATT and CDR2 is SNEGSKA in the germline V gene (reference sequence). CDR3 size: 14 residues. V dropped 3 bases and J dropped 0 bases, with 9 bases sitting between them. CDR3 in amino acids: CSASPGASGNTIYF. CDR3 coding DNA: TGCAGTGCTAGTCCAGGGGCCTCTGGAAACACCATATATTTT.

The CDR3 nucleotides are TGTGCCAGCTCACCGCAGGAATCTGGTACTGAAGCTTTCTTT. This gives the protein CASSPQESGTEAFF. This chain connects TRBV18 to TRBJ1-1; no reliable D call. The V and J ends lost 3 bases and 5 bases respectively, with 13 bases between them. Per germline, CDR1 KGHSH and CDR2 LQKENI. There are 14 residues in the CDR3.

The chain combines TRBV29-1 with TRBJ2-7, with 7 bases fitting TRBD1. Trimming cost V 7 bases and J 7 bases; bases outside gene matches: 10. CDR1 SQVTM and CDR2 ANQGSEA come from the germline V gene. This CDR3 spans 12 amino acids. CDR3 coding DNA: TGCAGCGCCGGACAGGACTCGGGGGAGCAGTACTTC. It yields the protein CSAGQDSGEQYF.

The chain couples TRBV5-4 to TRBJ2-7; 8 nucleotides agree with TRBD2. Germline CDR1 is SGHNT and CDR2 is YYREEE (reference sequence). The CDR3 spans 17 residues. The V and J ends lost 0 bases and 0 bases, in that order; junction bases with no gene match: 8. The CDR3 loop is CASSLAALADSSYEQYF. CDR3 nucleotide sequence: TGTGCCAGCAGCTTGGCCGCACTAGCGGACAGCTCCTACGAGCAGTACTTC.

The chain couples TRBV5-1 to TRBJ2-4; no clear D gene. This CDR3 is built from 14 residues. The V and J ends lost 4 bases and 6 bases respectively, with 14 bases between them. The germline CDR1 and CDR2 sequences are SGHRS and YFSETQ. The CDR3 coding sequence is TGCGCCAGCAGCCCGGCAGGCAGCCGAAACATTCAGTACTTC. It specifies CASSPAGSRNIQYF.

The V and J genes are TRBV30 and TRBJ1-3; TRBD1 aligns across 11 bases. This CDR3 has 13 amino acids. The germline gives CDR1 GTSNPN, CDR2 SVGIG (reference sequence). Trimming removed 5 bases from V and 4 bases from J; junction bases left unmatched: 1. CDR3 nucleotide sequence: TGTGCCTGGGGACAGGGGGCCGGAAACACCATATATTTT. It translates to CAWGQGAGNTIYF.

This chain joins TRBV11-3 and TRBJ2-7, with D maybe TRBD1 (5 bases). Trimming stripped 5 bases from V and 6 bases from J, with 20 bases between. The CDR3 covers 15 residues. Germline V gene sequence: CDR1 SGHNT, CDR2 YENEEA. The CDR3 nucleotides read TGTGCCAGCAGCGATGGGTCAAGTCAAAGGGGCGAGCAGTACTTC. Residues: CASSDGSSQRGEQYF.

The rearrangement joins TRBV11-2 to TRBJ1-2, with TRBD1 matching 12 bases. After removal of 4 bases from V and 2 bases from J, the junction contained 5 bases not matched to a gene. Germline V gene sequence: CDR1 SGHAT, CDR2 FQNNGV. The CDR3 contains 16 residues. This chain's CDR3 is CASSSPGQGANYGYTF. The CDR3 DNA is TGTGCCAGCAGCTCCCCGGGACAGGGGGCCAACTATGGCTACACCTTC.